This T cell receptor (beta chain) comes out of a study of blood T cells in healthy people across ages. Looked up from germline, CDR1 is SGHRS and CDR2 is YFSETQ. There are 16 residues in the CDR3. Trimming took off 0 bases at V and 3 bases at J, with 15 bases between the two ends. Together with a sample-barcoded 5' primer, a J-beta primer mix was included in a second PCR lasting roughly 6 to 12 cycles. Each sample yielded at least 3 million CDR3-containing paired-end reads. MiXCR, applied by TCRdb to the 5' RACE reads, yields one record per CDR3 protein. The table has about 760,000 distinct CDR3 sequences, roughly 25% seen once. In addition, the sample was reused for a study of T cells of mothers and their children. That work contributes: Related mother-child pairs shared marginally more repertoire than unrelated pairs, though not significantly.

The rearrangement links TRBV5-1 to TRBJ1-1; D is unresolved. Sequenced: blood. This TCR came from a boy between 5 and 17 years old in good health. Here the CDR3 DNA reads TGCGCCAGCAGCTTGGGCCAGCCTGTCGCCGACACTGAAGCTTTCTTT. The encoded protein is CASSLGQPVADTEAFF.